The 3 T cell receptor beta chains given below trace back to one sample, sequenced in a study of T cell responses to AZD1222 COVID-19 vaccine. Measured with immunoSEQ multiplex PCR; TCRdb has only the in-frame clones, and not every one. This sample has more than 250,000 clones, with about 92% found just once. The sample here was peripheral blood, taken on day 0 of AZD1222 vaccination. The receptors were sampled from an adult in good health.

In its sample, this clone was seen once. The gene calls are TRBV11-2 and TRBJ2-3; D unclear. V lost 3 bases and J 9 bases, leaving 10 bases between the germline ends. The CDR3 has 12 residues. Germline-derived CDR1 and CDR2 are SGHAT and FQNNGV. The CDR3 DNA follows: TGTGCCAGCAGCTTGGGCCAGTCAACGCAGTATTTT. It encodes CASSLGQSTQYF. Full variable domain (remainder filled in from reference TRBV11-2 and TRBJ2-3): EAGVAQSPRYKIIEKRQSVAFWCNPISGHATLYWYQQILGQGPKLLIQFQNNGVVDDSQLPKDRFSAERLKGVDSTLKIQPAKLEDSAVYLCASSLGQSTQYFGPGTRLTVL.

This chain links TRBV10-3 with TRBJ2-1; D is perhaps TRBD1 (5 bases). The V gene lost 5 bases and the J gene lost 10 bases, with 12 bases spanning the gap. Germline lookup yields CDR1 ENHRY and CDR2 SYGVKD. This CDR3 has 12 amino acids. The CDR3 nucleotides read TGTGCCATCAGTTTGGGGCCAGGGGAGCAGTTCTTC. Translation: CAISLGPGEQFF.

The chain uses TRBV9 and TRBJ2-4, with 8 bases aligning to TRBD1. The ends lost 4 bases at V and 0 bases at J; junction bases unmatched: 9. CDR3 length: 17 residues. Germline V lookup: CDR1 SGDLS, CDR2 YYNGEE. The CDR3 region has the DNA TGTGCCAGCAGCCCAAGAGACAGGGGTCCAGCCAAAAACATTCAGTACTTC. This translates into CASSPRDRGPAKNIQYF.